Described below is a single TCR beta chain sequence and its context. Antigen: not known. V was cut by 4 bases and J by 0 bases, with 12 bases left in between. Germline V gives CDR1 SGHTA, CDR2 FQGNSA. CDR3 size: 15 residues. The data were taken from a study of PD-1 blockade in classical Hodgkin lymphoma. Study-level findings and limits: Lower baseline TCR diversity was reported for newly diagnosed patients than for healthy donors.

Profiled with immunoSEQ multiplex PCR; TCRdb holds only in-frame clones, not every one. The sample yields approximately 61,000 clones, about 85% seen once. Time point described: cycle 4 day 1 (C4D1), after more than five weeks of nivolumab. Every one of the patients relapsed after autologous stem cell transplantation (brentuximab vedotin exposure was variable). The sample was peripheral blood mononuclear cells (PBMCs), taken before the fourth cycle of nivolumab. The TCR comes from a human donor with classical Hodgkin lymphoma. This chain connects TRBV7-2 to TRBJ1-1; unclear D gene. The CDR3 DNA reads TGTGCCAGCAGCTCTCAAGGCCCCATGAACACTGAAGCTTTCTTT. Residues: CASSSQGPMNTEAFF.